The source of this T cell receptor (beta chain) is a study of cytomegalovirus exposure and HLA in healthy donors. In the PCR, 60 Vbeta and 13 Jbeta primers were used. Data came from immunoSEQ multiplex PCR; TCRdb stores just in-frame clones and leaves some out. The sample includes around 120,000 clones, about 80% of them seen just once. The germline CDR1 and CDR2 sequences are MDHEN and SYDVKM. V lost 7 bases and J lost 6; bases outside the gene matches: 7. The CDR3 totals 14 residues. The chain links TRBV28 to TRBJ2-7; TRBD2 agrees at 12 bases. This receptor was obtained from a man younger than 40 in good health and CMV-seronegative. The sequenced sample was PBMCs. CDR3 in amino acids: CASTRLAGVCEQYF. CDR3 bases: TGTGCCAGCACCCGACTAGCGGGAGTCTGCGAGCAGTACTTC.